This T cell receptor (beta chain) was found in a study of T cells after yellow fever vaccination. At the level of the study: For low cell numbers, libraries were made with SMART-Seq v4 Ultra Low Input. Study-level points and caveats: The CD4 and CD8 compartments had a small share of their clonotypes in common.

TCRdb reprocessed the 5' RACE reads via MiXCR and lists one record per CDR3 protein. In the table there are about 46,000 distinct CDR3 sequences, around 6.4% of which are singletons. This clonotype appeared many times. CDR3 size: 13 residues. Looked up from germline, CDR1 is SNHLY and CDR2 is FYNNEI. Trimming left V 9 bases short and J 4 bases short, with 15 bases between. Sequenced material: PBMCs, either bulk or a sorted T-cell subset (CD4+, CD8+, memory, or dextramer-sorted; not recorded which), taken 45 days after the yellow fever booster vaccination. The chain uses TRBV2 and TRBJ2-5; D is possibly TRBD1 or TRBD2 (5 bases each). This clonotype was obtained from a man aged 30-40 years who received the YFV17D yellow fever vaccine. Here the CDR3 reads CASERDLGETQYF. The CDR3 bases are TGTGCCAGTGAGAGGGACCTCGGAGAGACCCAGTACTTC.